This record covers a single T cell receptor (beta chain). Clones were read by immunoSEQ multiplex PCR, and TCRdb kept only the in-frame ones, dropping some. The table includes roughly 700,000 clones, less than 95% detected once. The sample comes from a study of shared clonotypes between healthy human individuals. In the study overall: A couple of women and three men aged 18 to 49 made up the donors.

CD8 memory pooled CD45RO+ cells and CCR7-negative CD45RA+ TemRA cells. Material: memory CD8+ T cells from PBMCs. The subset: CD45RO+ cells pooled with CCR7-negative TemRA cells. The clonotype was recovered from a man between 18 and 29 years old in good health. Some clones in this sample may be carry-over from other donors' samples.

The chain's CDR3 is CASIFPGTSTDTQYF. DNA of the CDR3: TGTGCCAGCATCTTCCCGGGGACGAGCACAGATACGCAGTATTTT. The chain combines TRBV2 with TRBJ2-3; D tentatively reads TRBD1 or TRBD2 (5 bases each). CDR1 SNHLY and CDR2 FYNNEI come from the germline V gene. With 7 bases removed from V and 0 bases from J, the gap between germline ends came to 14 bases. This CDR3 comprises 15 residues.